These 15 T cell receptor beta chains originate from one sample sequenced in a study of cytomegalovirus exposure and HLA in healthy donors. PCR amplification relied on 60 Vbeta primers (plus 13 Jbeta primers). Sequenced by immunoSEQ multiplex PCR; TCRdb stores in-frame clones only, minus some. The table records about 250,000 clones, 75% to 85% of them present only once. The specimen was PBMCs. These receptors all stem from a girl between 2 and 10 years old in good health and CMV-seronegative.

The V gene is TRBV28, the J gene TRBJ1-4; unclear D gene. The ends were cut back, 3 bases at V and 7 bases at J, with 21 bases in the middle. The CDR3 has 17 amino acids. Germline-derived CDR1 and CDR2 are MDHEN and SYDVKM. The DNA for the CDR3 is TGTGCCAGCAGTTTTATGTCCTATCGGGGAAAGGGTGAAAAACTGTTTTTT. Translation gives CASSFMSYRGKGEKLFF.

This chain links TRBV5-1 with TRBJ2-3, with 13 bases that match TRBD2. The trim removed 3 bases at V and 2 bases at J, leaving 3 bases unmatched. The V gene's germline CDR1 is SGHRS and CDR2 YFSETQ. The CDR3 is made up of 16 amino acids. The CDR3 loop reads CASSYGTSGDTDTQYF. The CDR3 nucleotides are TGCGCCAGCAGCTACGGGACTAGCGGGGACACAGATACGCAGTATTTT.

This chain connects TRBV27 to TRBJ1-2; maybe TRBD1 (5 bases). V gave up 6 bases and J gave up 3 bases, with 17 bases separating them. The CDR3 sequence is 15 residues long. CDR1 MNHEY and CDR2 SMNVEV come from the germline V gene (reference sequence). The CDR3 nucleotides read TGTGCCAGCAGCCCGGCCCGACAGTTCCACTATGGCTACACCTTC. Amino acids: CASSPARQFHYGYTF.

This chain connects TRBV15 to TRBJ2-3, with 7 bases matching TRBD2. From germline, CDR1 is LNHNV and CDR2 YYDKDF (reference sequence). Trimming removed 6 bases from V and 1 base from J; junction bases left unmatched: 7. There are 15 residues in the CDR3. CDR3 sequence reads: CATSLSGGGTDTQYF. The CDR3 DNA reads TGTGCCACCAGTCTTTCGGGAGGAGGCACAGATACGCAGTATTTT.

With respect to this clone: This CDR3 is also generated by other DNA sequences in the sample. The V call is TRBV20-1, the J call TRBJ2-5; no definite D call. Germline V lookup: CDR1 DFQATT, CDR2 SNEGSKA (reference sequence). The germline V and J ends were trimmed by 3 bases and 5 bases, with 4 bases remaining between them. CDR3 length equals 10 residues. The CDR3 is CSASGETQYF. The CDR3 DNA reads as TGCAGTGCTAGCGGGGAGACCCAGTACTTC.

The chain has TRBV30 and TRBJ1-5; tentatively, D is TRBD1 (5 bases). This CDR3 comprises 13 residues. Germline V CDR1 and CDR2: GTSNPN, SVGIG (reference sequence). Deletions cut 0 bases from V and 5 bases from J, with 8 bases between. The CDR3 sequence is CAWSVQDDQPQHF. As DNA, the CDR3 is TGTGCCTGGAGTGTACAGGACGATCAGCCCCAGCATTTT.

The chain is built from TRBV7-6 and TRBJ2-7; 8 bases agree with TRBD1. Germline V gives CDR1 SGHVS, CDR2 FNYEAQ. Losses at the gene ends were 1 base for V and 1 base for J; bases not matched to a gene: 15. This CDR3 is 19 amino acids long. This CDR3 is CASSLVLRGQGALSYEQYF. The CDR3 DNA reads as TGTGCCAGCAGCTTAGTACTGAGAGGTCAGGGGGCATTGTCCTACGAGCAGTACTTC.

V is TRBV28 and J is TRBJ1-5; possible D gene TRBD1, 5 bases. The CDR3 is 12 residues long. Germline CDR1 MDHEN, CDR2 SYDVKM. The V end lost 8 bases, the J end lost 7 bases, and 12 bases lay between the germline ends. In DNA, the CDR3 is TGTGCCAGCTGCGACAGATACCAGCCCCAGCATTTT. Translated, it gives CASCDRYQPQHF.

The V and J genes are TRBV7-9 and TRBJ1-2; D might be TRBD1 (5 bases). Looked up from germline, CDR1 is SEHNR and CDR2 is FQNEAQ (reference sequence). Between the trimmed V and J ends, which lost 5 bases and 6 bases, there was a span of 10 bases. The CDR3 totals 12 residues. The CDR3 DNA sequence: TGTGCCAGCAGCACTGACAGCGATGGCTACACCTTC. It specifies CASSTDSDGYTF. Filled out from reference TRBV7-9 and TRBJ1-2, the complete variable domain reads DTGVSQNPRHKITKRGQNVTFRCDPISEHNRLYWYRQTLGQGPEFLTYFQNEAQLEKSRLLSDRFSAERPKGSFSTLEIQRTEQGDSAMYLCASSTDSDGYTFGSGTRLTVV.

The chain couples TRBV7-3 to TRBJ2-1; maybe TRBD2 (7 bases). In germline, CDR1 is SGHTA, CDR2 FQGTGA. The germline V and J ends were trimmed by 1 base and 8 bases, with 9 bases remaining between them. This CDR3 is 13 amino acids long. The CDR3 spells CASSLMRGHEQFF. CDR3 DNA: TGTGCCAGCAGCTTAATGCGGGGGCATGAGCAGTTCTTC.

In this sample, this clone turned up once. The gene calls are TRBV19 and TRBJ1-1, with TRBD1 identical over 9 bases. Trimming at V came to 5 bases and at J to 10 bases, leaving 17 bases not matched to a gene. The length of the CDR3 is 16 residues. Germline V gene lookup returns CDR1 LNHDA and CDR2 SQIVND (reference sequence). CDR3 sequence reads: CASSLLPGQGESRAFF. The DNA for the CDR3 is TGTGCCAGTAGTTTACTCCCGGGACAGGGCGAGTCTCGAGCTTTCTTT.

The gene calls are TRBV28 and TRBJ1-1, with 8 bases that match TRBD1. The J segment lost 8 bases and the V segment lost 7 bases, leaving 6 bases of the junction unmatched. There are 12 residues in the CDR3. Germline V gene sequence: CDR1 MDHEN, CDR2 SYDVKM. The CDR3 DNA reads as TGTGCCAGCATTCCAGGGGGCGCGGAAGCTTTCTTT. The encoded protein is CASIPGGAEAFF.

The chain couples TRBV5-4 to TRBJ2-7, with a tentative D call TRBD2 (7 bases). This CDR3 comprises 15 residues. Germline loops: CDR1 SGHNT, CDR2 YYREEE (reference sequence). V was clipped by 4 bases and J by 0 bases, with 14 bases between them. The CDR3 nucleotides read TGTGCCAGCAGCCCGGGGGGCCCGAGCTCCTACGAGCAGTACTTC. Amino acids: CASSPGGPSSYEQYF.

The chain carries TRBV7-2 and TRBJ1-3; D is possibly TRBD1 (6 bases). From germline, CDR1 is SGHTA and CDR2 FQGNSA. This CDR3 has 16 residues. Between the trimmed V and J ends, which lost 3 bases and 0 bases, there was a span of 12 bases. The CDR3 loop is CASSLDSRSSGNTIYF. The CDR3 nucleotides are TGTGCCAGCAGCTTGGACAGTCGAAGCTCTGGAAACACCATATATTTT.

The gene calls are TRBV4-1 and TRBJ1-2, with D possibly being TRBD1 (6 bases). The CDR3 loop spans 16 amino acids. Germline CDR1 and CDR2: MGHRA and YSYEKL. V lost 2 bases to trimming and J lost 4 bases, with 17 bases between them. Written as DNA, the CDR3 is TGCGCCAGCAGCCAACCCCCCGGGACATATTTCTATGGCTACACCTTC. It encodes CASSQPPGTYFYGYTF.